A single sample gave rise to the 9 T cell receptor beta chains below, sequenced in a study of yellow fever vaccine responses in identical twins. TCRdb recomputed calls from the RT-PCR reads with MiXCR, one row per CDR3 protein. This sample yields some 14,000 distinct CDR3 sequences, of which 70% to 85% are seen a single time; 0.65% to 0.7% belongs to the top ten. This specimen consisted of T cells from blood (PBMCs), unsorted or a sorted subset (not recorded which), obtained before or after yellow fever vaccination (not recorded which). The receptor source for this set is a woman aged 18-29 years who received the yellow fever vaccine.

About this clonotype: A junction end diverges from the germline sequence, so it may reflect a read error. V and J are TRBV13 and TRBJ1-5; D not certain. CDR3 length: 14 amino acids. Per germline, CDR1 PRHDT and CDR2 FYEKMQ (reference sequence). The CDR3 DNA follows: TGTGCCAGCAGCGATGGGTTTAGCAGTCAGCCCCAGCATTTT. Translated: CASSDGFSSQPQHF.

This clonotype was picked up one time. The rearrangement joins TRBV27 to TRBJ2-1; D is uncertain. Germline CDR1 and CDR2: MNHEY and SMNVEV (reference sequence). This CDR3 spans 11 amino acids. V lost 5 bases to trimming and J lost 7 bases, with 6 bases between them. The CDR3 nucleotides are TGTGCCAGCAGTCTCTATAATGAGCAGTTCTTC. It yields the protein CASSLYNEQFF.

CDR3 sequence: CASSAQGFDGYTF. CDR3 bases: TGTGCCAGCAGTGCGCAGGGGTTTGACGGCTACACCTTC. The genes are TRBV12-3 or TRBV12-4 and TRBJ1-2, with a weak D call TRBD1 (6 bases). The V end was cut by 5 bases, the J end by 8 bases, with 15 bases between. This CDR3 region has 13 residues.

The V and J genes are TRBV7-6 and TRBJ1-1; D unresolved. This CDR3 has 16 amino acids. Germline V CDR1 and CDR2: SGHVS, FNYEAQ. Trimming stripped 5 bases from V and 0 bases from J, with 16 bases between. The CDR3 here is CASSPGLGEMNTEAFF. The CDR3 nucleotides are TGTGCCAGCAGCCCCGGGCTAGGAGAGATGAACACTGAAGCTTTCTTT.

Here the CDR3 reads CASSLSGDLGYTF. The CDR3 DNA follows: TGTGCCAGCAGCTTATCTGGGGACCTAGGCTACACCTTC. The chain joins TRBV7-9 to TRBJ1-2, with D tentatively TRBD1 (5 bases). V was pared by 2 bases and J by 8 bases, with 12 bases between. This CDR3 comprises 13 residues. CDR1 SEHNR and CDR2 FQNEAQ come from the germline V gene (reference sequence).

This rearrangement joins TRBV2 to TRBJ2-3; TRBD2 matches at 9 bases. The CDR3 covers 15 residues. The ends lost 7 bases at V and 3 bases at J; junction bases unmatched: 8. Germline loops: CDR1 SNHLY, CDR2 FYNNEI. As DNA, the CDR3 is TGTGCCAGCATTCATAGCGGGAGTATGACAGATACGCAGTATTTT. Its translation is CASIHSGSMTDTQYF.

This chain links TRBV10-1 with TRBJ1-1; D remains ambiguous. The V end lost 0 bases, the J end lost 5 bases, and 7 bases lay between the germline ends. The CDR3 is made up of 13 amino acids. Germline V gives CDR1 WNHNN, CDR2 SYGVQD (reference sequence). The CDR3 coding sequence is TGCGCCAGCAGTGAGTCCGGACGGACTGAAGCTTTCTTT. It codes for CASSESGRTEAFF.

This chain connects TRBV14 to TRBJ2-7; D not resolved. Per germline, CDR1 SGHDN and CDR2 FVKESK. This CDR3 comprises 17 residues. Trimming took off 6 bases at V and 3 bases at J, with 24 bases between the two ends. The CDR3 coding sequence is TGTGCCAGCAGGGGTGTCTTACTTAGAATGACCTGCTACGAGCAGTACTTC. It is translated as CASRGVLLRMTCYEQYF.

The V gene is TRBV5-4, the J gene TRBJ2-3, with 10 nucleotides matching TRBD2. CDR1 SGHNT and CDR2 YYREEE come from the germline V gene (reference sequence). This CDR3 contains 16 residues. V trimming: 3 bases; J trimming: 1 base; junction bases outside the gene matches: 5. The CDR3 reads CASSYGLAERTDTQYF. For the CDR3, the DNA is TGTGCCAGCAGCTACGGACTAGCGGAGCGCACAGATACGCAGTATTTT.